This TCR beta chain was found in a study of shared clonotypes between healthy human individuals. V lost 3 bases to trimming and J lost 4 bases, with 10 bases between them. Germline CDR1 and CDR2: MDHEN and SYDVKM. This CDR3 contains 14 residues. DNA from unsorted PBMC was sequenced on ten immunoSEQ deep assay plates. How the authors handled the data: There were no quality scores in the junction-only immunoSEQ sequences, so filtering differed. Using immunoSEQ multiplex PCR, the repertoire was profiled, and TCRdb retains in-frame clones only, with some absent. For V, J and clone size, that table is used; D and trimming come from the DNA. Of approximately 440,000 clones listed, 77% are singletons.

This receptor was obtained from a middle-aged woman in good health. Some clones in this sample may be carry-over from other donors' samples. V gene TRBV28 combines with J gene TRBJ1-5; D uncertain. Sequences were obtained from PBMCs. The CDR3 DNA is TGTGCCAGCAGTTTTTCGATCACTAATCAGCCCCAGCATTTT. It codes for CASSFSITNQPQHF. The entire variable domain, with the rest obtained from reference TRBV28 and TRBJ1-5, is as follows: DVKVTQSSRYLVKRTGEKVFLECVQDMDHENMFWYRQDPGLGLRLIYFSYDVKMKEKGDIPEGYSVSREKKERFSLILESASTNQTSMYLCASSFSITNQPQHFGDGTRLSIL.